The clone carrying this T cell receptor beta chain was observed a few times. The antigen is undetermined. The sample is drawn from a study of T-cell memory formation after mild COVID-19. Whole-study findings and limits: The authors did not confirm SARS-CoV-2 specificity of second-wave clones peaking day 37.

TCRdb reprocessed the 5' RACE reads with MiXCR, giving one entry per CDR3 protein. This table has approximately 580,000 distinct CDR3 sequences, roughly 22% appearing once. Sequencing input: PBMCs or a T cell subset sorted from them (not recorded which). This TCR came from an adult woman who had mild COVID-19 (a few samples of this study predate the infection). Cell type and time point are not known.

DNA of the CDR3: TGTGCCAGCCTTAGGGGGGGGCACAGGGGGTATACAGATACGCAGTATTTT. It translates to CASLRGGHRGYTDTQYF. The rearrangement joins TRBV6-6 to TRBJ2-3; weak D call: TRBD1 (8 bases). The CDR3 covers 17 residues. The germline CDR1 and CDR2 sequences are MNHNY and SVGAGI (reference sequence). V lost 8 bases, J lost 3 bases, and 24 bases lay in between.